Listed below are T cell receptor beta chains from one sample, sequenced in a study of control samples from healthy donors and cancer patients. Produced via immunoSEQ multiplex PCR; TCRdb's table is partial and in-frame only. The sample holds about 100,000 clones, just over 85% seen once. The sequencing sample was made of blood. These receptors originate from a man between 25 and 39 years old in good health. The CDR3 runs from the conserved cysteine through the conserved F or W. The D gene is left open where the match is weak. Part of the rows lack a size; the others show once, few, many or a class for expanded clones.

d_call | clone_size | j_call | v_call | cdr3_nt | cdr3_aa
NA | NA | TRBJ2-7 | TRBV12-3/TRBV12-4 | TGTGCCAGCAGTTTAGGGACACCTAACACCCAGTACTTC | CASSLGTPNTQYF
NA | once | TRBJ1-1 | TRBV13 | TGTGCCAGCAGCCCGAGGGGGGCCATGAACACTGAAGCTTTCTTT | CASSPRGAMNTEAFF
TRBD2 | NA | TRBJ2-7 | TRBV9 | TGTGCCAGCAGCGAGACTAGCGGACCCTACGAGCAGTACTTC | CASSETSGPYEQYF
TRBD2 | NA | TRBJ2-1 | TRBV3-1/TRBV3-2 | TGTGCCAGCAGCCTAGTTAGCGGGAGGTCCAACTACAATGAGCAGTTCTTC | CASSLVSGRSNYNEQFF
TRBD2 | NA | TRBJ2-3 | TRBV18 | TGTGCCAGCTCACCAGCCTTCCTAGCGGGAGGGAAAGATACGCAGTATTTT | CASSPAFLAGGKDTQYF
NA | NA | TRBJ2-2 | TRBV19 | TGTGCCAGTAGTAGGTCAACCGGGGAGCTGTTTTTT | CASSRSTGELFF
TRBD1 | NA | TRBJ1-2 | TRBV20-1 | TGCAGTGCTAGTGGGGAGACAGGGTCGAGACTTAACTATGGCTACACCTTC | CSASGETGSRLNYGYTF
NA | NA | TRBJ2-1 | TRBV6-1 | TGTGCCAGCAGTGAACAACAGGGCCCCTACAATGAGCAGTTCTTC | CASSEQQGPYNEQFF
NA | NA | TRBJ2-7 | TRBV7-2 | TGTGCCAGCAGCCTGACCGGGACCGCCACCTACGAGCAGTACTTC | CASSLTGTATYEQYF
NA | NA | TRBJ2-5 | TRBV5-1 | TGCGCCAGCAGCCCAGACAGAGAGTTGACCCAGTACTTC | CASSPDRELTQYF
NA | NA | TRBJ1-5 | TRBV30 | TGTGCCTGGACTCCCGAGGGGGGATATAGCAATCAGCCCCAGCATTTT | CAWTPEGGYSNQPQHF
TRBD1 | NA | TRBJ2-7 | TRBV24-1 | TGTGCCACCGGGGCCGACAGGGACGAGCAGTACTTC | CATGADRDEQYF
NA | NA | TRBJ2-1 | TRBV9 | TGTGCCAGCAGCTCCCGAGGTGAGAGTGCCTACAATGAGCAGTTCTTC | CASSSRGESAYNEQFF
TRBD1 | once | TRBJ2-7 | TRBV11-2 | TGTGCCAGCAGCTCGACCGACAGGGGGTCTCTCTACGAGCAGTACTTC | CASSSTDRGSLYEQYF
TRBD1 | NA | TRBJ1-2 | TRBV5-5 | TGTGCCAGCAGCTTTCTACAGGGGTCTAACTATGGCTACACCTTC | CASSFLQGSNYGYTF
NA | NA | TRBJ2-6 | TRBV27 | TGTGCCAGCAGTTTATTTGGGGCCAACGTCCTGACTTTC | CASSLFGANVLTF
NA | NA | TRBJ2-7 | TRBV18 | TGTGCCAGCTCACCGGGGACGGACGAGCAGTACTTC | CASSPGTDEQYF
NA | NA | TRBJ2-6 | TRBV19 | TGTGCCAGTAGTATACGCCATGGGGCCAACGTCCTGACTTTC | CASSIRHGANVLTF
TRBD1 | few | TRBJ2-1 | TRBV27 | TGTGCCAGCAGTAGGTCAGGGGGCCGTAATGAGCAGTTCTTC | CASSRSGGRNEQFF
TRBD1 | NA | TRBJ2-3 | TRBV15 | TGTGCCACCAGCAGGCGAACAGGGGATGTGACAGATACGCAGTATTTT | CATSRRTGDVTDTQYF
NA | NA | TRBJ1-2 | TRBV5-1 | TGCGCCAGCAGCTTGTTCGGGACGGGGGGTACCTACACCTTC | CASSLFGTGGTYTF
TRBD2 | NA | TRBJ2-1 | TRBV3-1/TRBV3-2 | TGTGCCAGCAGCCAAGTGGGCGGGAGCGGAAATGAGCAGTTCTTC | CASSQVGGSGNEQFF
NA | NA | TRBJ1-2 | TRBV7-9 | TGTGCCAGCACCTGGAGGGTTGCCGGGGGCCTCTATGGCTACACCTTC | CASTWRVAGGLYGYTF
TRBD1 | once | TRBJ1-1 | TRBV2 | TGTGCCAGCGGACAGGGGGCGAGCACTGAAGCTTTCTTT | CASGQGASTEAFF
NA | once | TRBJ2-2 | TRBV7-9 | TGTGCCAGCAGCTTAGATCGGGGGAAGATCACCGGGGAGCTGTTTTTT | CASSLDRGKITGELFF
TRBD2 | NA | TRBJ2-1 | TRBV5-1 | TGCGCCAGCAGCTTGGCTAGCGGGAGGACCTACAATGAGCAGTTCTTC | CASSLASGRTYNEQFF
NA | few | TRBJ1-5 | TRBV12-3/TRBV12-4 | TGTGCCAGCAGTTTAACTGGGAATCAGCCCCAGCATTTT | CASSLTGNQPQHF
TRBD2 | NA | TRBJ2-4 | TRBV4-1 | TGCGCCAGCAGCCACGGACTAGCGGGAGGTAGTAACAAAAACATTCAGTACTTC | CASSHGLAGGSNKNIQYF